The 28 T cell receptor beta chains below come from one sample, sequenced in a study of beta chain features in type 1 diabetes. No antigens are known for them. Study-wide points: TCRB CDR3 length was moderately but significantly reduced in all four CD4+ subsets of Type 1 diabetes patients.

The study reverse transcribed the entire isolated RNA, so it sequenced expressed TCRB transcripts. Libraries were prepared by immunoSEQ multiplex PCR; TCRdb keeps only in-frame clonotypes and omits some of them. The repertoire holds about 280,000 clones, about 15% seen once, with approximately 0.015% in the top ten. Material: naive CD4+ T cells from blood. These receptors all come from a man in his late teens or twenties with type 1 diabetes.

This clone came up a few times. The rearrangement joins TRBV4-2 to TRBJ2-3; 7 bases map to TRBD2. This CDR3 is built from 15 residues. Germline CDR1 LGHNA, CDR2 YNFKEQ. Losses at the gene ends were 3 bases for V and 1 base for J; bases not matched to a gene: 4. For the CDR3, the DNA is TGTGCCAGCAGCCATGAGCTAGCGGGCACAGATACGCAGTATTTT. Translated, it gives CASSHELAGTDTQYF.

The J gene is TRBJ1-1, the V gene TRBV30; D unresolved. The CDR3 runs to 13 residues. V gave up 2 bases and J gave up 5 bases, with 12 bases separating them. Germline CDR1 is GTSNPN and CDR2 is SVGIG (reference sequence). The CDR3 DNA reads as TGTGCCTGGAGTTCCACAACGGGGACTGAAGCTTTCTTT. Translating gives CAWSSTTGTEAFF. The entire variable domain, with the rest obtained from reference TRBV30 and TRBJ1-1, is as follows: SQTIHQWPATLVQPVGSPLSLECTVEGTSNPNLYWYRQAAGRGLQLLFYSVGIGQISSEVPQNLSASRPQDRQFILSSKKLLLSDSGFYLCAWSSTTGTEAFFGQGTRLTVV.

This chain joins TRBV5-4 and TRBJ1-1; no reliable D call. Germline V gene lookup returns CDR1 SGHNT and CDR2 YYREEE (reference sequence). The germline V and J ends were trimmed by 3 bases and 7 bases, with 7 bases remaining between them. The CDR3 is 11 residues long. The CDR3: CASSSGNEAFF. The CDR3 region has the DNA TGTGCCAGCAGCTCCGGTAATGAAGCTTTCTTT.

The chain carries TRBV7-9 and TRBJ2-7; 12 nucleotides agree with TRBD2. With V trimmed by 4 bases and J by 2 bases, 15 bases remained unmatched. Looked up from germline, CDR1 is SEHNR and CDR2 is FQNEAQ (reference sequence). The CDR3 length is 19 residues. CDR3 in DNA: TGTGCCAGCAGCTCCACCAGGGGGCGACTAGCGGGAGCGGCCTACGAGCAGTACTTC. It codes for CASSSTRGRLAGAAYEQYF. The full variable domain, its missing parts supplied by reference TRBV7-9 and TRBJ2-7, is DTGVSQNPRHKITKRGQNVTFRCDPISEHNRLYWYRQTLGQGPEFLTYFQNEAQLEKSRLLSDRFSAERPKGSFSTLEIQRTEQGDSAMYLCASSSTRGRLAGAAYEQYFGPGTRLTVT.

This clone was counted only a few times. J is TRBJ2-7 and V is TRBV21-1; TRBD1 is the table's D call and was not checked against the DNA. TRBV21-1 is a documented pseudogene. The CDR3 totals 14 residues. Written as DNA, the CDR3 is TGTGCCAGCAGCGGCAGGATTCTATCCTACGAGCAGTACTTC. It is translated as CASSGRILSYEQYF.

This clone turned up a few times. The V call is TRBV21-1, the J call TRBJ2-5; no DNA check was done on the table's D call, TRBD2. TRBV21-1 is given as a pseudogene. This CDR3 is 17 amino acids long. This chain's CDR3 is CASSRGTSGRVWETQYF. The CDR3, as DNA: TGTGCCAGCAGCAGGGGGACTAGCGGGAGAGTTTGGGAGACCCAGTACTTC.

This clone was detected a few times. The V and J genes are TRBV30 and TRBJ1-1; possibly TRBD1 for D (6 bases). The germline V and J ends were trimmed by 5 bases and 1 base, with 11 bases remaining between them. This CDR3 spans 13 amino acids. Germline values: CDR1 GTSNPN, CDR2 SVGIG (reference sequence). The CDR3 region is CAWLGHPNTEAFF. The CDR3 DNA sequence: TGTGCCTGGCTGGGACACCCGAACACTGAAGCTTTCTTT.

This clone was detected a few times. The chain has TRBV4-3 and TRBJ2-1, with 8 positions matching TRBD2. Per the germline V gene, CDR1 is LGHNA and CDR2 is YSLEER. This CDR3 spans 17 amino acids. Trimming took 3 bases from V and 0 from J; bases not matched to a gene: 7. CDR3 DNA sequence: TGCGCCAGCAGCCAGCACTTAGCGGGGAGCTCCTACAATGAGCAGTTCTTC. As protein: CASSQHLAGSSYNEQFF.

The V gene is TRBV19, the J gene TRBJ2-5; 9 bases agree with TRBD2. The CDR3 has 16 amino acids. Germline loops: CDR1 LNHDA, CDR2 SQIVND (reference sequence). The J segment lost 5 bases and the V segment lost 7 bases, leaving 14 bases of the junction unmatched. Here the CDR3 reads CASTQSSGAPRETQYF. CDR3 DNA: TGTGCCAGTACTCAATCTAGCGGGGCGCCCCGCGAGACCCAGTACTTC.

Here the CDR3 DNA reads TGTGCCAGCAGTGGACTAGCGGGGGGCGCGAACACCGGGGAGCTGTTTTTT. It is translated as CASSGLAGGANTGELFF. This sequence joins TRBV6-1 and TRBJ2-2, with 13 nucleotides matching TRBD2. From germline, CDR1 is MNHNS and CDR2 SASEGT. The trim removed 4 bases at V and 0 bases at J, leaving 2 bases unmatched. The CDR3 loop spans 17 amino acids.

V and J are TRBV6-1 and TRBJ2-1; 7 positions agree with TRBD2. V shed 5 bases, J shed 9 bases, and the junction held 10 bases outside the gene matches. Germline assignment: CDR1 MNHNS and CDR2 SASEGT. The CDR3 totals 14 residues. CDR3 sequence (DNA): TGTGCCAGCAGTCCTCGGACTAGATCCAGTGAGCAGTTCTTC. This translates into CASSPRTRSSEQFF.

This clone was recorded a few times. The rearrangement uses TRBV30 and TRBJ1-2; a possible D gene is TRBD1 (6 bases). This CDR3 has 13 residues. V gave up 5 bases and J gave up 2 bases, with 12 bases separating them. The germline gives CDR1 GTSNPN, CDR2 SVGIG (reference sequence). The CDR3 protein is CAWGSGTNYGYTF. CDR3 sequence (DNA): TGTGCCTGGGGATCCGGGACAAACTATGGCTACACCTTC.

The gene calls are TRBV15 and TRBJ2-7, with 8 bases lining up with TRBD2. Germline V gives CDR1 LNHNV, CDR2 YYDKDF (reference sequence). Trimming took 8 bases from V and 5 from J; bases not matched to a gene: 11. This CDR3 has 14 residues. The CDR3 nucleotides read TGTGCCACCCTACGAACGGGAGGGCCCCACGAGCAGTACTTC. It translates to CATLRTGGPHEQYF.

The V and J genes are TRBV5-1 and TRBJ2-7; 13 bases align to TRBD2. V shed 3 bases, J shed 4 bases, and the junction held 4 bases outside the gene matches. This CDR3 has 15 amino acids. Germline lookup yields CDR1 SGHRS and CDR2 YFSETQ. The CDR3 reads CASSWGLAGLYEQYF. The CDR3, as DNA: TGCGCCAGCAGCTGGGGACTAGCGGGACTTTACGAGCAGTACTTC.

The chain employs TRBV15 and TRBJ1-5, with D possibly TRBD1 on 6 matching bases. This CDR3 has 12 residues. Germline CDR1 LNHNV, CDR2 YYDKDF (reference sequence). The germline V and J ends were trimmed by 1 base and 11 bases, with 9 bases remaining between them. CDR3 loop: CATSRAEGAQHF. CDR3 sequence (DNA): TGTGCCACCAGCAGAGCCGAGGGGGCCCAGCATTTT.

This clone was observed a few times. The V and J genes are TRBV5-4 and TRBJ2-1; D is possibly TRBD2 (7 bases). The CDR3 runs 16 residues. The germline V gene encodes CDR1 SGHNT and CDR2 YYREEE (reference sequence). Trimming took off 4 bases at V and 4 bases at J, with 18 bases between the two ends. The CDR3 loop reads CASSPGGVRTYNEQFF. The CDR3 region has the DNA TGTGCCAGCAGCCCGGGGGGCGTTAGGACATACAATGAGCAGTTCTTC.

This clone was counted between two and nine times. The chain is built from TRBV7-6 and TRBJ2-3; TRBD2 matches 8 bases. CDR3 length: 16 residues. The trim removed 5 bases at V and 0 bases at J, leaving 7 bases unmatched. The germline V gene has CDR1 SGHVS and CDR2 FNYEAQ. DNA for the CDR3: TGTGCCAGCAGCCACCGACAGCGGGAGAGCACAGATACGCAGTATTTT. It yields the protein CASSHRQRESTDTQYF.

This clone appeared a few times. Other DNA sequences within the sample encode an identical CDR3. J is TRBJ2-2 and V is TRBV19; possible D gene TRBD1, 5 bases. Germline loops: CDR1 LNHDA, CDR2 SQIVND (reference sequence). This CDR3 is 14 amino acids long. Trimming left V 4 bases short and J 1 base short, with 7 bases between. The CDR3 region is CASSRTGNTGELFF. As DNA, the CDR3 is TGTGCCAGTAGTAGAACAGGGAACACCGGGGAGCTGTTTTTT.

This chain links TRBV28 with TRBJ2-1; 8 bases are a match to TRBD2. There are 16 residues in the CDR3. Germline CDR1 MDHEN, CDR2 SYDVKM. The V and J ends lost 7 bases and 2 bases, in that order; junction bases with no gene match: 10. CDR3 region: CASTTITSGTYNEQFF. As DNA, the CDR3 is TGTGCCAGCACCACAATTACTAGCGGCACCTACAATGAGCAGTTCTTC.

The chain is built from TRBV28 and TRBJ2-3; D is unresolved. Trimming took off 2 bases at V and 3 bases at J, with 9 bases between the two ends. Germline V gene data show CDR1 as MDHEN and CDR2 as SYDVKM. The CDR3 spans 14 residues. CDR3 bases: TGTGCCAGCAGTTTAGGAAGAGGAACAGATACGCAGTATTTT. As protein: CASSLGRGTDTQYF.

The chain recombines TRBV5-1 with TRBJ2-7; 10 bases are shared with TRBD2. The CDR3 is 14 amino acids. Germline V gene data show CDR1 as SGHRS and CDR2 as YFSETQ. J gave up 3 bases and V 4 bases, and 4 bases lay outside the gene matches. The CDR3 DNA reads as TGCGCCAGCAGCGAGGCTAGCGGGGGCTACGAGCAGTACTTC. Its protein product is CASSEASGGYEQYF.

This clone was seen a few times. The gene calls are TRBV28 and TRBJ2-3; D unresolved. V shed 4 bases and J shed 6 bases, with 14 bases lying between them. The CDR3 extends over 14 amino acids. Germline assignment: CDR1 MDHEN and CDR2 SYDVKM. The CDR3 loop reads CASSSYLRSDTQYF. The CDR3 DNA reads TGTGCCAGCAGTTCCTATCTCAGGTCGGATACGCAGTATTTT.

The chain employs TRBV7-9 and TRBJ2-7; 10 bases fit TRBD1. Unmatched junction bases numbered 6, after V lost 5 bases and J lost 5 bases. The CDR3 contains 14 residues. CDR1 and CDR2 from the germline V gene are SEHNR and FQNEAQ (reference sequence). CDR3 protein: CASSKGQGFNEQYF. The CDR3 nucleotides read TGTGCCAGCAGCAAGGGACAGGGGTTCAACGAGCAGTACTTC.

This clone was counted only a few times. This chain connects TRBV5-1 to TRBJ2-7, with TRBD2 identical over 9 bases. The CDR3 totals 14 residues. Per germline, CDR1 SGHRS and CDR2 YFSETQ. Trimming removed 0 bases from V and 6 bases from J; junction bases left unmatched: 4. The CDR3: CASSLDSGRSEQYF. The CDR3 nucleotides read TGCGCCAGCAGCTTGGATAGCGGGAGAAGCGAGCAGTACTTC.

This clone turned up a few times. The rearrangement links TRBV30 to TRBJ2-1; D perhaps matches TRBD2 (6 bases). CDR1 is GTSNPN, CDR2 SVGIG, per germline (reference sequence). V lost 3 bases, J lost 9 bases, and 15 bases lay in between. The CDR3 has 13 residues. DNA of the CDR3: TGTGCCTGGAGCGCCTTCGGGCGGGGTGAGCAGTTCTTC. Its protein product is CAWSAFGRGEQFF. Filled out from reference TRBV30 and TRBJ2-1, the complete variable domain reads SQTIHQWPATLVQPVGSPLSLECTVEGTSNPNLYWYRQAAGRGLQLLFYSVGIGQISSEVPQNLSASRPQDRQFILSSKKLLLSDSGFYLCAWSAFGRGEQFFGPGTRLTVL.

This chain joins TRBV2 and TRBJ1-5; D call uncertain. Looked up from germline, CDR1 is SNHLY and CDR2 is FYNNEI. The CDR3 is 14 amino acids. Trimming removed 4 bases at V and 3 bases at J, with 10 bases between. The DNA for the CDR3 is TGTGCCAGCAGTGTACAGTTACTCAATCAGCCCCAGCATTTT. As protein: CASSVQLLNQPQHF. Together with reference TRBV2 and TRBJ1-5, the CDR3 gives the full variable domain: EPEVTQTPSHQVTQMGQEVILRCVPISNHLYFYWYRQILGQKVEFLVSFYNNEISEKSEIFDDQFSVERPDGSNFTLKIRSTKLEDSAMYFCASSVQLLNQPQHFGDGTRLSIL.

The chain uses TRBV7-6 and TRBJ2-5; possibly TRBD2 for D (5 bases). The CDR3 is 12 residues long. The V end was cut by 1 base, the J end by 7 bases, with 7 bases between. The germline CDR1 and CDR2 sequences are SGHVS and FNYEAQ. The DNA of the CDR3 is TGTGCCAGCAGCTTAGACCGGGGGACCCAGTACTTC. Its translation is CASSLDRGTQYF.

The chain joins TRBV27 to TRBJ2-7; 14 positions agree with TRBD2. The CDR3 is made up of 16 amino acids. The V gene end was trimmed by 2 bases and the J gene end by 5 bases; junction bases not matched to a gene: 5. The germline gives CDR1 MNHEY, CDR2 SMNVEV (reference sequence). The CDR3 nucleotides read TGTGCCAGCAGTTTACCCGGGACTAGCGGGAGTAACGAGCAGTACTTC. Translation gives CASSLPGTSGSNEQYF.